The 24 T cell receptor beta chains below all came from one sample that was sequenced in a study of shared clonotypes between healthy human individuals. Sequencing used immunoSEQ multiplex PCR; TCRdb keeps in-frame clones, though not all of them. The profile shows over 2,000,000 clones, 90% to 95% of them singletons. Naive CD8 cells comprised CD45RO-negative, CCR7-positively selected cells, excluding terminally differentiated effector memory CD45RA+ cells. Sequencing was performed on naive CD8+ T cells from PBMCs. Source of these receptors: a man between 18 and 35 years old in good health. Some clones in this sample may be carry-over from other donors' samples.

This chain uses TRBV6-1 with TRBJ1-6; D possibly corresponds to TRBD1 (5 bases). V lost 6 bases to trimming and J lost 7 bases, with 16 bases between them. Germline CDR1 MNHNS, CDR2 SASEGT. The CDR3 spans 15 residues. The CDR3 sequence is CASRTPWGQNSPLHF. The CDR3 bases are TGTGCCAGCAGGACTCCGTGGGGCCAAAATTCACCCCTCCACTTT.

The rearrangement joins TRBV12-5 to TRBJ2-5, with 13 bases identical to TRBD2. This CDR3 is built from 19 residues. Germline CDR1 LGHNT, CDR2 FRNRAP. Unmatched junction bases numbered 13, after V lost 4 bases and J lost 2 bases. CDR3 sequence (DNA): TGTGCTAGTGGTTCGCAGCTGGTCGGGACTAGCGGGAAACAAGAGACCCAGTACTTC. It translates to CASGSQLVGTSGKQETQYF.

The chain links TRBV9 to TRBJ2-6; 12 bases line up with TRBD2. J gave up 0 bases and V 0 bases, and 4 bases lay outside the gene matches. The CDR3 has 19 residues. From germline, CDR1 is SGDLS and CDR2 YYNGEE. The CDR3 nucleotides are TGTGCCAGCAGCGTAGATCTAGCGGGAGGGCCCTCTGGGGCCAACGTCCTGACTTTC. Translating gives CASSVDLAGGPSGANVLTF. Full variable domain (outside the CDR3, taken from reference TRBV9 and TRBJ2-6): DSGVTQTPKHLITATGQRVTLRCSPRSGDLSVYWYQQSLDQGLQFLIQYYNGEERAKGNILERFSAQQFPDLHSELNLSSLELGDSALYFCASSVDLAGGPSGANVLTFGAGSRLTVL.

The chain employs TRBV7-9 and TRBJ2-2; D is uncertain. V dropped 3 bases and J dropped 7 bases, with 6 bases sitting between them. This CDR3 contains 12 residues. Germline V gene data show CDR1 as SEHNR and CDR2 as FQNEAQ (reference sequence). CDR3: CASSFNNGELFF. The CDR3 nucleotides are TGTGCCAGCAGCTTTAATAACGGGGAGCTGTTTTTT.

The CDR3 nucleotides read TGTGCCAGCAGCCCATTTAGCGGGCTCCCACACAATGAGCAGTTCTTC. Encoded protein: CASSPFSGLPHNEQFF. The V call is TRBV11-2, the J call TRBJ2-1; 7 nucleotides line up with TRBD2. Germline V gene lookup returns CDR1 SGHAT and CDR2 FQNNGV. Trimming took 5 bases from V and 5 from J; bases not matched to a gene: 12. The CDR3 loop spans 16 amino acids.

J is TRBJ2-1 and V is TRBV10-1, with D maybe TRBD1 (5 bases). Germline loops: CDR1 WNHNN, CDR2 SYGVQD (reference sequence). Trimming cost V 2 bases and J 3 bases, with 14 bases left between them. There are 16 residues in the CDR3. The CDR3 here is CASSEANRGRYNEQFF. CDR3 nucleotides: TGCGCCAGCAGTGAGGCGAATAGGGGCCGCTACAATGAGCAGTTCTTC.

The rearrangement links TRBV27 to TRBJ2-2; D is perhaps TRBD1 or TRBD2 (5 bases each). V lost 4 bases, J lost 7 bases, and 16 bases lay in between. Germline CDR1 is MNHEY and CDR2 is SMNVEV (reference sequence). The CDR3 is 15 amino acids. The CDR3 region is CASSWVVGAGGELFF. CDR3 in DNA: TGTGCCAGCAGTTGGGTGGTCGGGGCAGGCGGGGAGCTGTTTTTT.

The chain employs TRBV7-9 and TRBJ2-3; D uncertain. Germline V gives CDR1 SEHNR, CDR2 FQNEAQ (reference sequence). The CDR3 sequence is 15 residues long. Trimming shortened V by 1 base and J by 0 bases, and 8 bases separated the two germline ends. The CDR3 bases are TGTGCCAGCAGCTTAGTAGTGGGTAGCACAGATACGCAGTATTTT. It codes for CASSLVVGSTDTQYF.

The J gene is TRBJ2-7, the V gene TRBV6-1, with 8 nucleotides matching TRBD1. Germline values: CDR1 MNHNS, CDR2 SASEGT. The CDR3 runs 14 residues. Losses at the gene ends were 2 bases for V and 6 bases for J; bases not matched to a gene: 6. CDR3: CASSELGQGGEQYF. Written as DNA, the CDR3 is TGTGCCAGCAGTGAACTAGGACAGGGAGGCGAGCAGTACTTC.

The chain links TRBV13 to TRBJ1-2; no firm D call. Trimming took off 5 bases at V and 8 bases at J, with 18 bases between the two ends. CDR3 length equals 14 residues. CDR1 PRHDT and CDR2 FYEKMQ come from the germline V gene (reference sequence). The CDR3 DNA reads TGTGCCAGCAGCATACTAGGGCAGGTGGAAGGCTACACCTTC. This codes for CASSILGQVEGYTF.

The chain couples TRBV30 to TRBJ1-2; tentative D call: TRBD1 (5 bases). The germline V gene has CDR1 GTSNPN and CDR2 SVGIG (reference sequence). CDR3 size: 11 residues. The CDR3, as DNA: TGTGCTTCCGACAGCTACTATGGCTACACCTTC. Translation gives CASDSYYGYTF.

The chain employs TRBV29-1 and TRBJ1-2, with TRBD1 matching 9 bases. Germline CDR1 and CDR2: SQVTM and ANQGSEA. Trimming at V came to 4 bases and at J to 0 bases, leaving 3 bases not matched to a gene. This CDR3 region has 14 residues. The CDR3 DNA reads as TGCAGCGTTGGGACAGGGGATACTAACTATGGCTACACCTTC. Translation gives CSVGTGDTNYGYTF.

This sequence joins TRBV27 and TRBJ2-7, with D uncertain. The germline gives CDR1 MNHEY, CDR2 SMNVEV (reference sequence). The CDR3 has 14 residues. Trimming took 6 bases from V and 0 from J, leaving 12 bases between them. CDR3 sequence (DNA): TGTGCCAGCAGGGTGGCCGTACGCTCCTACGAGCAGTACTTC. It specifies CASRVAVRSYEQYF.

The CDR3 loop reads CASSYRENTNEKLFF. DNA of the CDR3: TGTGCCAGCAGTTACCGGGAGAATACTAATGAAAAACTGTTTTTT. This chain uses TRBV6-5 with TRBJ1-4; D gene ambiguous. Per the germline V gene, CDR1 is MNHEY and CDR2 is SVGAGI. The germline V and J ends were trimmed by 2 bases and 2 bases, with 9 bases remaining between them. This CDR3 is built from 15 residues.

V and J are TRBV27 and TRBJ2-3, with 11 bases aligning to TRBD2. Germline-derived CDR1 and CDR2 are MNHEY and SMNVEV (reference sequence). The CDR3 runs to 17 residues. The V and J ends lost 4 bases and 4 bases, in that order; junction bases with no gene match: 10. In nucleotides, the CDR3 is TGTGCCAGCAGTTCCCCTACTAGCGGGAGTTCCGCAGATACGCAGTATTTT. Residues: CASSSPTSGSSADTQYF.

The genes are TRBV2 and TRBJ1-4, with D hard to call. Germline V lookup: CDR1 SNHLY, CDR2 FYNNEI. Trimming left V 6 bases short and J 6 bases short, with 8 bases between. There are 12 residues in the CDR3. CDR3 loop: CASRFEDEKLFF. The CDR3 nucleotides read TGTGCCAGCAGATTCGAGGATGAAAAACTGTTTTTT.

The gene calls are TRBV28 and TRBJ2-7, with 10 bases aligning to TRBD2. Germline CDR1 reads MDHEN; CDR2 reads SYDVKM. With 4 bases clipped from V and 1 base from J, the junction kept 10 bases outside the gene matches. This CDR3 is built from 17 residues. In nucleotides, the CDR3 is TGTGCCAGCAGTTCCCCTCGGGTAGCGGGAGGTTCCTACGAGCAGTACTTC. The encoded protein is CASSSPRVAGGSYEQYF.

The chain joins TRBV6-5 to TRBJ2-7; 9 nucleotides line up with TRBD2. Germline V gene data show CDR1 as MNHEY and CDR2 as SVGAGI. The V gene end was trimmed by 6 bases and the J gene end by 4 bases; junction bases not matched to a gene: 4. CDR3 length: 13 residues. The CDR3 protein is CASRGTSWYEQYF. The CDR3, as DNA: TGTGCCAGCAGGGGGACTAGCTGGTACGAGCAGTACTTC.

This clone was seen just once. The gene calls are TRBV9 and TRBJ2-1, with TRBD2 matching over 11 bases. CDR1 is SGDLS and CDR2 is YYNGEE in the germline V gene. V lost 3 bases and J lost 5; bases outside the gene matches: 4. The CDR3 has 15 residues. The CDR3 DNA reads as TGTGCCAGCAGCGGAAGGACTAGCGGGCACAATGAGCAGTTCTTC. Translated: CASSGRTSGHNEQFF.

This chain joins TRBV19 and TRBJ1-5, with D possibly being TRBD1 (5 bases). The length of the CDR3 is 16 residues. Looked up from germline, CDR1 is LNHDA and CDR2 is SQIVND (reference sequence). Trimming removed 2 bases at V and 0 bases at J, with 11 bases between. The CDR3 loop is CASSILGGDSNQPQHF. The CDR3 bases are TGTGCCAGTAGTATACTAGGAGGGGATAGCAATCAGCCCCAGCATTTT.

In DNA, the CDR3 is TGTGCCAGCAGCTTAATGGGAGGGGGCGACCAGCCCCAGCATTTT. Encoded protein: CASSLMGGGDQPQHF. This rearrangement joins TRBV7-2 to TRBJ1-5, with TRBD1 matching over 7 bases. Germline V gene data show CDR1 as SGHTA and CDR2 as FQGNSA. J was trimmed by 7 bases and V by 2 bases; bases with no gene match: 8. The CDR3 spans 15 residues.

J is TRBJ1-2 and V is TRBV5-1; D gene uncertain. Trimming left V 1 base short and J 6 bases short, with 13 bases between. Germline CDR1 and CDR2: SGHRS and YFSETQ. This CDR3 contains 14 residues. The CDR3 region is CASSLSGLKDGYTF. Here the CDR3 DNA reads TGCGCCAGCAGCTTGTCGGGGTTAAAGGATGGCTACACCTTC.

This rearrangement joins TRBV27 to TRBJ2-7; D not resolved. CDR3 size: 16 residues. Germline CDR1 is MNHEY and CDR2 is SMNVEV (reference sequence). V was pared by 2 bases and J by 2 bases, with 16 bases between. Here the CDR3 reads CASSLSSYSPAYEQYF. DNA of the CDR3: TGTGCCAGCAGTTTAAGTTCCTACAGCCCGGCCTACGAGCAGTACTTC.

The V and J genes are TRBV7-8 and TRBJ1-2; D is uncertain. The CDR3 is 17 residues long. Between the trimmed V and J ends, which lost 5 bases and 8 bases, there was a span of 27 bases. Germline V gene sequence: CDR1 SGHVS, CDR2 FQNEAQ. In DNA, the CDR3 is TGTGCCAGCAGCCCAGTGCGGGTTGGCAAGTTAGGAGAAGGCTACACCTTC. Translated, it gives CASSPVRVGKLGEGYTF. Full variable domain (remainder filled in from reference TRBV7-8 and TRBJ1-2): GAGVSQSPRYKVAKRGQDVALRCDPISGHVSLFWYQQALGQGPEFLTYFQNEAQLDKSGLPSDRFFAERPEGSVSTLKIQRTQQEDSAVYLCASSPVRVGKLGEGYTFGSGTRLTVV.